This entry describes one T cell receptor (beta chain). Its antigen remains unknown. The CDR3 has 14 amino acids. Germline V gives CDR1 GTSNPN, CDR2 SVGIG (reference sequence). Unmatched junction bases numbered 10, after V lost 5 bases and J lost 5 bases. This entry comes from a study of cytomegalovirus exposure and HLA in healthy donors. The study, taken as a whole, reports: The classifier was said to identify cytomegalovirus status with high specificity and sensitivity. TRBV6-2, TRBV6-3 and some other V segments were unresolvable in 87-base-pair reads. Earlier analysis found most TCR beta V segments productive about 87% or about 30% of the time.

A multiplex PCR was run with 60 Vbeta primers and 13 Jbeta primers. Here immunoSEQ multiplex PCR was the method, and the copy in TCRdb shows in-frame clones only, minus some. Of approximately 150,000 clones listed, roughly 80% are singletons. Each donor's status was that of a healthy bone marrow donor. V and J are TRBV30 and TRBJ2-5; 8 bases agree with TRBD2. The sample taken for sequencing was PBMCs. This receptor was taken from a woman younger than 45 in good health and CMV-seropositive. CDR3: CAWDNQGLGETQYF. In DNA, the CDR3 is TGTGCCTGGGATAATCAGGGACTAGGGGAGACCCAGTACTTC. Complete variable domain (other parts from reference TRBV30 and TRBJ2-5): SQTIHQWPATLVQPVGSPLSLECTVEGTSNPNLYWYRQAAGRGLQLLFYSVGIGQISSEVPQNLSASRPQDRQFILSSKKLLLSDSGFYLCAWDNQGLGETQYFGPGTRLLVL.